What follows is one TCR beta chain and its context. There is no known antigen for this receptor. The record has no base qualities; no much larger clone is one base away. The data originate from a study of T cell responses to AZD1222 COVID-19 vaccine (dated by TCRdb to 2020 to 2022). With respect to the entire study: AZD1222 recipients whose second dose came at about 4 weeks and those whose second dose came at about 12 weeks were combined into one group, since spike-specific TCR depth and breadth did not differ between the two schedules. TCR sequencing was performed for roughly 250 trial participants, of whom about 200 were given two doses of AZD1222 and 26 were given two doses of MenACWY control vaccine. Trial participants were enrolled by age into subgroups of 18-55, 56-69 and 70-plus years, and about 150, 27 and 61 TCR-sequenced participants, respectively, were included in these subgroups.

The investigation overall reported the following: A significant rise in spike-specific TCR breadth and depth was observed after two AZD1222 doses relative to day 0 and relative to MenACWY recipients. The vaccine-associated CD4 TCRs covered the entire spike protein, and the dominant responses fell in regions 160-218 and 743-854. In the small 56-69-year group, the increase in depth fell short of significance, most likely because of low power. Most participants were white British and females outnumbered males, and the authors suggested that clonal diversity may have been underestimated. Conclusions about previously exposed vaccinees are limited because only 6 or 7 AZD1222 recipients were SARS-CoV-2 seropositive at baseline. Because no day 14 peak-response samples were available, repertoires were characterized only after the peak T cell response. Nearly half of unique spike-specific TCRs reportedly recognized epitopes outside regions mutated in the B.1.351 and B.1.1.7 variants.

The time point tag for this specimen amounts to: baseline before first vaccination. Samples from vaccinated people were obtained from the UK trials COV001 and COV002, which included a single-blind randomized controlled phase 2/3 trial of AZD1222 (ChAdOx1 nCoV-19) in healthy adults. For TCRbeta chain sequencing, PBMC samples were collected from trial participants at day 0 and at day 28 after the second dose. The CDR3 regions of human TCRbeta chains were analyzed by immunosequencing. The original methods were these. TCRs in the repertoires were compared against a reference library of SARS-CoV-2-specific TCRs that had been generated with the MIRA antigen-specificity platform. Breadth was defined as the fraction of unique TCRs that were SARS-CoV-2-associated. Depth was defined as the fraction of total T cells that were SARS-CoV-2-associated. Using the MIRA data, each spike-specific TCR was assigned both to the spike region to which the TCR was reactive and to a CD4 or CD8 class. Log10-transformed breadth and depth values were compared by one-way ANOVA with Sidak's multiple comparisons tests. Entries here come from immuneACCESS through TCRdb and include only in-frame sequences with V and J called. Some clones fail to appear in such tables; in the studies checked, an unresolved V gene covers under half of the shortfall, and the cause of the remainder is unknown. V, J and clone size are those of that table, while D and trimming were read from the DNA. The sample table records about 140,000 clones; 80% to 95% of these occur just once. Of the sample, around 2.5% is held by the ten largest clones.

The clonotype originates from an adult in good health. Sequencing was performed on peripheral blood, taken on day 0 of AZD1222 vaccination.

The CDR3 reads CASRAHSGSYEQYF. Here is the DNA: TGTGCCAGCAGGGCCCATAGCGGGAGCTACGAGCAGTACTTC. The chain was built from TRBV28 and TRBJ2-7; TRBD2 agrees with 9 junctional bases. Trimming accounts for 6 bases at V and 3 bases at J, while the number of junction bases matched to no gene is 6. The CDR3 has 14 amino acids, counting the end cysteine and phenylalanine. Here the CDR3 DNA is all that survives: 42 bases in frame from base 1. CDR1 and CDR2 were assigned from the germline V gene as MDHEN and SYDVKM.